These 30 T cell receptor beta chains share one sample of origin, sequenced in a study of blood T cell repertoires in COVID-19. Repertoires were generated with immunoSEQ multiplex PCR, while TCRdb's copy carries only in-frame clones and drops some. The table records around 30,000 clones, 92% of them present only once. Sequencing input: peripheral blood. The origin of the receptors is a man aged 50 or older with active COVID-19.

The rearrangement joins TRBV27 to TRBJ1-6; D is uncertain. The germline CDR1 and CDR2 sequences are MNHEY and SMNVEV (reference sequence). The length of the CDR3 is 14 residues. V was pared by 10 bases and J by 9 bases, with 19 bases between. In DNA form, the CDR3 reads TGTGCCACCCAGACCCAGCTGACTGGTTCACCCCTCCACTTT. Protein: CATQTQLTGSPLHF.

V is TRBV15 and J is TRBJ2-1, with 7 positions matching TRBD2. The germline V gene has CDR1 LNHNV and CDR2 YYDKDF (reference sequence). The trim removed 4 bases at V and 7 bases at J, leaving 13 bases unmatched. This CDR3 has 16 amino acids. The DNA of the CDR3 is TGTGCCACCAGCATAACTAAGAGCGGGAAGGTAAATGAGCAGTTCTTC. Amino acid sequence: CATSITKSGKVNEQFF.

The J gene is TRBJ2-7, the V gene TRBV11-2; 9 positions agree with TRBD2. The CDR3 spans 14 residues. J lost 3 bases, V lost 3 bases, and 3 bases had no gene match. Germline lookup yields CDR1 SGHAT and CDR2 FQNNGV. CDR3 amino acids: CASSFHSGSYEQYF. CDR3 nucleotides: TGTGCCAGCAGCTTTCATAGCGGGAGCTACGAGCAGTACTTC.

The V and J genes are TRBV18 and TRBJ1-1; D remains ambiguous. Looked up from germline, CDR1 is KGHSH and CDR2 is LQKENI. This CDR3 spans 17 amino acids. With 1 base removed from V and 3 bases from J, the gap between germline ends came to 18 bases. The CDR3 DNA reads TGTGCCAGCTCACCACTGCCGGGGAGACCTGGGGACACTGAAGCTTTCTTT. This gives the protein CASSPLPGRPGDTEAFF.

The chain links TRBV29-1 to TRBJ1-4; D is uncertain. V gave up 4 bases and J gave up 8 bases, with 5 bases separating them. Germline assignment: CDR1 SQVTM and CDR2 ANQGSEA. The CDR3 consists of 10 residues. The CDR3 bases are TGCAGCGTTGGGGCGGAAAAACTGTTTTTT. This gives the protein CSVGAEKLFF. The full variable domain, completed using reference TRBV29-1 and TRBJ1-4, is SAVISQKPSRDICQRGTSLTIQCQVDSQVTMMFWYRQQPGQSLTLIATANQGSEATYESGFVIDKFPISRPNLTFSTLTVSNMSPEDSSIYLCSVGAEKLFFGSGTQLSVL.

The CDR3 nucleotides read TGTGCCAGCAGCTTGTTTAGCGGACCATACAATGAGCAGTTCTTC. Its translation is CASSLFSGPYNEQFF. The chain couples TRBV5-4 to TRBJ2-1; D is perhaps TRBD2 (6 bases). Germline V gives CDR1 SGHNT, CDR2 YYREEE (reference sequence). Trimming removed 1 base at V and 4 bases at J, with 12 bases between. CDR3 size: 15 residues.

The rearrangement uses TRBV5-1 and TRBJ1-1; TRBD1 might be the D (5 bases). The germline V and J ends were trimmed by 0 bases and 7 bases, with 16 bases remaining between them. CDR3 size: 15 residues. Germline CDR1 and CDR2: SGHRS and YFSETQ. The CDR3 here is CASSLEFTSQGEAFF. The CDR3 bases are TGCGCCAGCAGCTTGGAGTTTACGTCGCAGGGTGAAGCTTTCTTT.

CDR3 DNA: TGTGCCAGCAGCAGAGGACTAGCGGGAAAAGGGAATGAGCAGTTCTTC. Translating gives CASSRGLAGKGNEQFF. V usage is TRBV7-9 and J usage is TRBJ2-1, with 12 positions matching TRBD2. The V segment lost 5 bases and the J segment 7 bases; nucleotides outside the gene matches: 9. CDR1 is SEHNR, CDR2 FQNEAQ, per germline (reference sequence). This CDR3 contains 16 residues. Full variable domain (rest looked up from reference TRBV7-9 and TRBJ2-1): DTGVSQNPRHKITKRGQNVTFRCDPISEHNRLYWYRQTLGQGPEFLTYFQNEAQLEKSRLLSDRFSAERPKGSFSTLEIQRTEQGDSAMYLCASSRGLAGKGNEQFFGPGTRLTVL.

V usage is TRBV5-1 and J usage is TRBJ2-2; maybe TRBD1 (5 bases). The CDR3 spans 13 residues. Trimming took 0 bases from V and 7 from J, leaving 7 bases between them. From germline, CDR1 is SGHRS and CDR2 YFSETQ. This CDR3 is CASSLEGVGELFF. DNA for the CDR3: TGCGCCAGCAGCTTGGAAGGGGTCGGGGAGCTGTTTTTT.

The rearrangement links TRBV7-6 to TRBJ2-7; TRBD2 aligns across 11 bases. The CDR3 consists of 15 residues. Unmatched junction bases numbered 5, after V lost 5 bases and J lost 2 bases. Germline CDR1 is SGHVS and CDR2 is FNYEAQ. This chain's CDR3 is CASSPGTSGPYEQYF. Written as DNA, the CDR3 is TGTGCCAGCAGCCCCGGGACTAGCGGACCCTACGAGCAGTACTTC.

This sequence joins TRBV9 and TRBJ1-2, with 12 bases matching TRBD1. Trimming cost V 4 bases and J 4 bases; bases outside gene matches: 8. This CDR3 has 16 amino acids. Germline CDR1 and CDR2: SGDLS and YYNGEE. CDR3 in DNA: TGTGCCAGCAGCTCCGGGACAGGGGGCAAACGCTATGGCTACACCTTC. Its translation is CASSSGTGGKRYGYTF.

The CDR3 DNA reads TGTGCCAGCAGCTTGCCTGGGACTAGCGGGCTCTACGAGCAGTACTTC. As protein: CASSLPGTSGLYEQYF. This rearrangement joins TRBV5-4 to TRBJ2-7; 12 bases line up with TRBD2. Per germline, CDR1 SGHNT and CDR2 YYREEE (reference sequence). Trimming at V came to 1 base and at J to 3 bases, leaving 5 bases not matched to a gene. The CDR3 extends over 16 amino acids.

J is TRBJ2-1 and V is TRBV11-2; D not resolved. The V gene's germline CDR1 is SGHAT and CDR2 FQNNGV. Trimming took off 2 bases at V and 10 bases at J, with 12 bases between the two ends. The CDR3 consists of 13 residues. The CDR3 reads CASSLQLYGEQFF. As DNA, the CDR3 is TGTGCCAGCAGCTTACAGTTGTACGGGGAGCAGTTCTTC.

The gene calls are TRBV7-6 and TRBJ2-7; the D gene is possibly TRBD2 (6 bases). Germline lookup yields CDR1 SGHVS and CDR2 FNYEAQ. Trimming stripped 0 bases from V and 3 bases from J, with 12 bases between. This CDR3 has 15 amino acids. The CDR3 reads CASSLAGDSIYEQYF. Here the CDR3 DNA reads TGTGCCAGCAGCTTAGCGGGGGACTCGATCTACGAGCAGTACTTC.

The chain has TRBV10-3 and TRBJ2-7, with D possibly TRBD1 on 5 matching bases. The V end was cut by 8 bases, the J end by 2 bases, with 7 bases between. The CDR3 has 11 amino acids. Germline CDR1 ENHRY, CDR2 SYGVKD. The DNA for the CDR3 is TGTGCCATCGCAGGGACCTACGAGCAGTACTTC. Translation: CAIAGTYEQYF.

The rearrangement links TRBV9 to TRBJ2-1; 8 bases match TRBD2. The CDR3 is 15 amino acids. The germline CDR1 and CDR2 sequences are SGDLS and YYNGEE. V trimming: 0 bases; J trimming: 4 bases; junction bases outside the gene matches: 3. For the CDR3, the DNA is TGTGCCAGCAGCGTAGCGGGAGGGAAGTACAATGAGCAGTTCTTC. Its protein product is CASSVAGGKYNEQFF.

This clone came up a few times. This chain connects TRBV21-1 to TRBJ2-7; the table's D gene call, TRBD1, was not cross checked with the DNA. TRBV21-1 is labeled a pseudogene. The CDR3 covers 11 residues. As DNA, the CDR3 is TGTGCCAGCAGCCCCCATCACGAGCAGTACTTC. Amino acid sequence: CASSPHHEQYF.

The chain couples TRBV7-9 to TRBJ2-7, with 8 nucleotides matching TRBD1. The V gene end was trimmed by 4 bases and the J gene end by 0 bases; junction bases not matched to a gene: 11. The CDR3 spans 17 residues. Germline V gene data show CDR1 as SEHNR and CDR2 as FQNEAQ (reference sequence). The CDR3, as DNA: TGTGCCAGCAGCTCATCAGACAGGGGAATCATCTCCTACGAGCAGTACTTC. As protein: CASSSSDRGIISYEQYF.

This sequence joins TRBV6-6 and TRBJ1-5, with D possibly TRBD1 on 5 matching bases. The V end lost 0 bases, the J end lost 3 bases, and 12 bases lay between the germline ends. The CDR3 runs 16 residues. Germline lookup yields CDR1 MNHNY and CDR2 SVGAGI (reference sequence). This chain's CDR3 is CASSYSPGGNNQPQHF. As DNA, the CDR3 is TGTGCCAGCAGTTACTCCCCGGGGGGGAACAATCAGCCCCAGCATTTT.

V usage is TRBV29-1 and J usage is TRBJ1-1; 8 bases line up with TRBD1. Germline lookup yields CDR1 SQVTM and CDR2 ANQGSEA. V shed 7 bases, J shed 3 bases, and the junction held 10 bases outside the gene matches. This CDR3 has 14 amino acids. The CDR3 region is CSDNGAGGDTEAFF. DNA of the CDR3: TGCAGCGACAACGGGGCAGGGGGCGACACTGAAGCTTTCTTT.

The chain recombines TRBV19 with TRBJ1-1; D might be TRBD1 (5 bases). The CDR3 extends over 13 amino acids. Germline values: CDR1 LNHDA, CDR2 SQIVND (reference sequence). The germline V and J ends were trimmed by 4 bases and 4 bases, with 10 bases remaining between them. The DNA of the CDR3 is TGTGCCAGTAGTAACGGGGGGGGCACTGAAGCTTTCTTT. Protein sequence: CASSNGGGTEAFF.

V gene TRBV19 combines with J gene TRBJ2-4; tentatively, D is TRBD2 (6 bases). The CDR3 covers 14 residues. With 5 bases removed from V and 7 bases from J, the gap between germline ends came to 15 bases. Looked up from germline, CDR1 is LNHDA and CDR2 is SQIVND (reference sequence). The CDR3 reads CASSLLPGDNIQYF. In DNA form, the CDR3 reads TGTGCCAGTAGTCTCCTCCCGGGGGACAACATTCAGTACTTC.

The chain has TRBV5-8 and TRBJ2-5, with 10 bases identical to TRBD2. The CDR3 contains 15 residues. CDR1 and CDR2 (germline): SGHTS, YDEGEE. The V segment lost 2 bases and the J segment 5 bases; nucleotides outside the gene matches: 6. In DNA form, the CDR3 reads TGTGCCAGCAGCTTTGGGCTAGCGGGAGAGGAGACCCAGTACTTC. Translating gives CASSFGLAGEETQYF.

V and J are TRBV10-3 and TRBJ1-2; 7 positions match TRBD1. V gave up 4 bases and J gave up 2 bases; unmatched junction bases: 10. CDR3 length: 16 residues. The V gene's germline CDR1 is ENHRY and CDR2 SYGVKD. The CDR3 protein is CAISGGDRAPNYGYTF. CDR3 DNA: TGTGCCATCAGTGGGGGAGACAGGGCCCCCAACTATGGCTACACCTTC.

The chain carries TRBV7-8 and TRBJ1-1; 9 positions match TRBD1. The germline gives CDR1 SGHVS, CDR2 FQNEAQ. J gave up 3 bases and V 8 bases, and 4 bases lay outside the gene matches. CDR3 size: 13 residues. This chain's CDR3 is CASGWDRDTEAFF. The DNA of the CDR3 is TGTGCCAGCGGCTGGGACAGGGACACTGAAGCTTTCTTT.

The gene calls are TRBV18 and TRBJ2-7; 11 bases agree with TRBD2. The CDR3 spans 14 residues. Germline lookup yields CDR1 KGHSH and CDR2 LQKENI. Trimming removed 3 bases from V and 6 bases from J; junction bases left unmatched: 4. The CDR3 coding sequence is TGTGCCAGCTCACCCGGGCTAGCGGGGGGCGAGCAGTACTTC. Translation gives CASSPGLAGGEQYF.

This clone has only a few counts. J is TRBJ1-5 and V is TRBV4-1; TRBD1 matches 8 bases. CDR1 and CDR2 (germline): MGHRA, YSYEKL. The CDR3 is made up of 13 amino acids. The V segment lost 1 base and the J segment 7 bases; nucleotides outside the gene matches: 0. The CDR3, as DNA: TGCGCCAGCAGCCAAGGACAGGGGCAGCCCCAGCATTTT. It codes for CASSQGQGQPQHF.

This clone has just one count. The DNA of the CDR3 is TGTGCCAGCAGCAGACATGGACAGGGGGCTAATGAAAAACTGTTTTTT. As protein: CASSRHGQGANEKLFF. The chain employs TRBV11-2 and TRBJ1-4, with TRBD1 identical over 10 bases. The CDR3 is 16 amino acids. The germline V gene encodes CDR1 SGHAT and CDR2 FQNNGV. The junction had 6 bases not matched to a gene; V was cut back by 5 bases and J by 3 bases.

The V call is TRBV12-3 or TRBV12-4, the J call TRBJ2-7; D not resolved. Trimming left V 6 bases short and J 2 bases short, with 5 bases between. The CDR3 covers 11 residues. The DNA for the CDR3 is TGTGCCAGCAGACTCGCCTACGAGCAGTACTTC. It is translated as CASRLAYEQYF.

This chain connects TRBV11-2 to TRBJ2-2; maybe TRBD2 (5 bases). Germline V gene data show CDR1 as SGHAT and CDR2 as FQNNGV. The CDR3 spans 15 residues. V was shortened by 5 bases and J by 9 bases, with 19 bases between the two germline ends. CDR3 in DNA: TGTGCCAGCAGCCGGCCGCTCCCCGGAGGCTGGGAGCTGTTTTTT. Its translation: CASSRPLPGGWELFF.